These T cell receptor beta chains were read from a single sample in a study of siplizumab effects on memory and regulatory T cells. Produced via immunoSEQ multiplex PCR; TCRdb's table is partial and in-frame only. The sample lists approximately 12,000 clones, about two fifths occurring once. Their specific antigens are unknown. Sequencing used CFSE-low (dividing) CD8+ T cells sorted from an allogeneic mixed lymphocyte reaction. The receptors stem from a human donor in good health; the cells came from an allogeneic mixed lymphocyte reaction. Each CDR3 is given with its conserved first and last residue. A D gene is named only where the DNA matches it firmly. Not every row has a clone size; where given, it reads once, few, many or a size class.

>TRBV6-5|.|TRBJ1-2|.
TGTGCCAGCAGTTACTCGTTAGGAGCCACGACGGGCGGCTACACCTTC
CASSYSLGATTGGYTF
>TRBV5-4|.|TRBJ2-3|.
TGTGCCAGCAGCTTGGTCGGGAGTAGCACAGATACGCAGTATTTT
CASSLVGSSTDTQYF
>TRBV27|TRBD2|TRBJ2-1|few
TGTGCCAGCAGTATAGCGGGCGGGAATGAGCAGTTCTTC
CASSIAGGNEQFF
>TRBV30|TRBD1|TRBJ2-7|few
TGTGCCTGGACCATGGGGACAGGGGTATTGGACGAGCAGTACTTC
CAWTMGTGVLDEQYF
>TRBV13|TRBD2|TRBJ2-3|few
TGTGCCAGCAGCGAACTTAGCGGGGGAGGCACAGATACGCAGTATTTT
CASSELSGGGTDTQYF
>TRBV7-3|.|TRBJ1-1|.
TGTGCCAGCAGCTCCTACGGGGGCAACACTGAAGCTTTCTTT
CASSSYGGNTEAFF
>TRBV27|.|TRBJ1-1|medium-sized
TGTGCCAGCAGTTTCGGGGCCGACACTGAAGCTTTCTTT
CASSFGADTEAFF
>TRBV9|.|TRBJ2-2|medium-sized
TGTGCCAGCAGCGAACCAACGGGGGTGGACACCGGGGAGCTGTTTTTT
CASSEPTGVDTGELFF
>TRBV10-3|.|TRBJ1-5|.
TGTGCCACCCGGACAGACAGCAATCAGCCCCAGCATTTT
CATRTDSNQPQHF
>TRBV29-1|TRBD2|TRBJ2-1|.
TGCAGCGTTGAGGATAGCGGGGCCTCATACAATGAGCAGTTCTTC
CSVEDSGASYNEQFF
>TRBV6-5|TRBD1|TRBJ2-7|.
TGTGCCAGCAGTCCCGACAGGGGCTCCTACGAGCAGTACTTC
CASSPDRGSYEQYF
>TRBV11-3|.|TRBJ2-7|.
TGTGCCAGCAGCTTAGGGGCACCCCGGTTCACCTACGAGCAGTACTTC
CASSLGAPRFTYEQYF
>TRBV4-1|TRBD1|TRBJ1-1|.
TGCGCCAGCAGCCAAGATAACAGGGGAGGCACTGAAGCTTTCTTT
CASSQDNRGGTEAFF
>TRBV19|.|TRBJ1-3|.
TGTGCCAGTGGAGTATTGGGGTCTGGAAACACCATATATTTT
CASGVLGSGNTIYF
>TRBV2|TRBD2|TRBJ2-3|.
TGTGCCAGCAGTTACTCGATGACAGCGGGAGGCCTTCCTAGCACAGATACGCAGTATTTT
CASSYSMTAGGLPSTDTQYF
>TRBV7-9|.|TRBJ2-7|.
TGTGCCAGCAGCCACCCCAAGGGCTACGAGCAGTACTTC
CASSHPKGYEQYF
>TRBV11-3|TRBD1|TRBJ1-1|.
TGTGCCAGCAGCTTAGAGTGGCGGAACGGACAGGGAAGAGGTGAAGCTTTCTTT
CASSLEWRNGQGRGEAFF
>TRBV27|TRBD1|TRBJ2-7|few
TGTGCCAGCAGTTTCCGGACAGGATTCTACGAGCAGTACTTC
CASSFRTGFYEQYF
>TRBV29-1|TRBD2|TRBJ2-7|.
TGCAGCGTTGAACTAGCGGGGGGAAACTACGAGCAGTACTTC
CSVELAGGNYEQYF
>TRBV7-6|.|TRBJ2-7|medium-sized
TGTGCCAGCAGCTTAGGGCCAGGGACCCACTACGAGCAGTACTTC
CASSLGPGTHYEQYF
>TRBV7-6|.|TRBJ1-1|.
TGTGCCAGCAGCCGTACGAGGAGAGGGTTCGGAGGGAACACTGAAGCTTTCTTT
CASSRTRRGFGGNTEAFF
>TRBV10-3|.|TRBJ1-1|.
TGTGCCAGCAGTTTCCCGACAGAAGCTTTCTTT
CASSFPTEAFF
>TRBV19|TRBD2|TRBJ2-1|medium-sized
TGTGCCAGTACCCCACTCGGCGGGGGGGCGTCAGGGCAGTTCTTC
CASTPLGGGASGQFF
>TRBV19|TRBD1|TRBJ1-1|.
TGTGCCAGTAGTATAGGGGGACAGGGGGCAGAAGCTTTCTTT
CASSIGGQGAEAFF
>TRBV5-1|TRBD1|TRBJ1-1|few
TGCGCCAGCAGCGCCTGGGACAGGGGTTTTCCTGAAGCTTTCTTT
CASSAWDRGFPEAFF
>TRBV4-1|TRBD2|TRBJ2-2|few
TGCGCCAGCAGCCCGGGGGGGCGCACCGGGGAGCTGTTTTTT
CASSPGGRTGELFF
>TRBV4-1|.|TRBJ1-2|.
TGCGCCAGCAGCCCCCGTGGGGATGGCTACACCTTC
CASSPRGDGYTF
>TRBV30|TRBD1|TRBJ2-5|once
TGTGCCTGGAGTACGGGACAGGGAATAGGGGAGCAGTACTTC
CAWSTGQGIGEQYF
>TRBV5-8|.|TRBJ1-1|.
TGTGCCAGCAGCTTTGGGACTGGTTCCGCTGAAGCTTTCTTT
CASSFGTGSAEAFF
>TRBV4-3|TRBD2|TRBJ2-7|.
TGCGCCAGCAGCCAAAGCCTTGGCGGGAGGGTATACGAGCAGTACTTC
CASSQSLGGRVYEQYF
>TRBV13|.|TRBJ1-1|few
TGTGCCAGCAGCTGGACCGCAGAGAGGGTAGTTGAAGCTTTCTTT
CASSWTAERVVEAFF
>TRBV7-6|.|TRBJ1-1|medium-sized
TGTGCCAGCAGCGGGGCCCTGAGCTCGAACACTGAAGCTTTCTTT
CASSGALSSNTEAFF
>TRBV30|TRBD2|TRBJ2-3|.
TGTGCCTGGAGTGCCCTCGGCGGGGGATTAGATACGCAGTATTTT
CAWSALGGGLDTQYF
>TRBV6-5|.|TRBJ1-2|.
TGTGCCAGCACTTACGCAACGGGGGCTGGCTACACCTTC
CASTYATGAGYTF
>TRBV4-1|TRBD2|TRBJ2-2|medium-sized
TGCGCCAGCAGCCAAGCGGGACTAGCCGAGCCGGGTCTGGGCACCGGGGAGCTGTTTTTT
CASSQAGLAEPGLGTGELFF
>TRBV30|.|TRBJ1-1|.
TGTGCCTGGAGTAGAAACACTGAAGCTTTCTTT
CAWSRNTEAFF
>TRBV19|.|TRBJ2-7|.
TGTGCCAGTAGTAGCGTTCCCTCCTACGAGCAGTACTTC
CASSSVPSYEQYF
>TRBV19|TRBD1|TRBJ2-2|.
TGTGCCAGTAGTATTAATAGTTGGACAGGGAGCACCGGGGAGCTGTTTTTT
CASSINSWTGSTGELFF
>TRBV7-9|TRBD2|TRBJ2-7|.
TGTGCCAGCAGCCAAGGGCTAGCGGGAGGGTCTTTTCACGAGCAGTACTTC
CASSQGLAGGSFHEQYF
>TRBV15|TRBD1|TRBJ1-1|.
TGTGCCACCAGGGACAGGGAGAGCACTGAAGCTTTCTTT
CATRDRESTEAFF
>TRBV27|.|TRBJ1-5|.
TGTGCCAGCAGTTTTAGGGGAGATCAGCCCCAGCATTTT
CASSFRGDQPQHF
>TRBV4-1|TRBD2|TRBJ2-7|.
TGCGCCAGCAGCCCGGGGGGGAGAGGCTACGAGCAGTACTTC
CASSPGGRGYEQYF
>TRBV7-9|.|TRBJ2-3|.
TGTGCCAGCAGTCCGGGGGCTACGCAGTATTTT
CASSPGATQYF
>TRBV6-4|.|TRBJ1-2|few
TGTGCCAGCAGTCCGACAGAAAACTATGGCTACACCTTC
CASSPTENYGYTF
>TRBV5-6|.|TRBJ2-7|.
TGTGCCAGCAGCTTCGGGAAATACGAGCAGTACTTC
CASSFGKYEQYF
>TRBV27|.|TRBJ2-1|few
TGTGCCAGCAGTTGGGGGCTAGCTGTTGAGCAGTTCTTC
CASSWGLAVEQFF
>TRBV5-1|TRBD1|TRBJ2-1|few
TGCGCCAGCAGCAGCGAGACAGGGATGGTGTACAATGAGCAGTTCTTC
CASSSETGMVYNEQFF
>TRBV5-3|.|TRBJ2-5|.
TGTGCCAGAAGCTCCGACAGAGAGTACCAAGAGACCCAGTACTTC
CARSSDREYQETQYF
>TRBV5-1|.|TRBJ2-5|.
TGCGCCAGCAGCCTGGGGGTCCTAAGCCTCCAAGAGACCCAGTACTTC
CASSLGVLSLQETQYF